This T cell receptor (beta chain) was recovered during a study of CD8 T cells in ankylosing spondylitis. Quantitative molecular-barcoded 5'-RACE generated the TCR beta libraries. TCRdb re-derived calls from the 5' RACE reads in MiXCR, one entry per CDR3 protein. Among fewer than 400,000 distinct CDR3 sequences listed, roughly 8% were seen once. Study-wide points: Reported data indicate significant enrichment of disease-linked clones within matched ankylosing spondylitis synovial fluid. Roughly eight highly homologous variants made up a TCR beta motif that seemed to typify ankylosing spondylitis blood. A subset of motif variants has previously been described in the synovial fluid and blood of reactive arthritis. Clones linked to the disease showed a CD8+ phenotype. They occurred at relatively low frequencies in peripheral blood.

This clonotype was observed many times. Antigen specificity is unknown. The V and J ends lost 0 bases and 1 base, in that order; junction bases with no gene match: 5. The CDR3 totals 16 residues. Germline values: CDR1 SGHKS, CDR2 YYEKEE (reference sequence). The chain couples TRBV5-5 to TRBJ2-7; 9 bases are shared with TRBD1. This clonotype originated in a male donor with ankylosing spondylitis. Sequencing used blood, either unsorted or a sorted T cell fraction (not recorded which). CDR3 region: CASSLDSGQGSYEQYF. The CDR3, as DNA: TGTGCCAGCAGCTTGGACTCGGGACAGGGATCCTACGAGCAGTACTTC.